This TCR beta chain was profiled in a study of patients and donors after allogeneic stem cell transplantation. The CDR3 length is 15 residues. Germline V gene lookup returns CDR1 SGDLS and CDR2 YYNGEE. Trimming took 4 bases from V and 0 from J, leaving 11 bases between them. This clonotype was picked up a small number of times. TCRdb reanalysed the RT-PCR reads using MiXCR and keeps one entry per CDR3 protein. This sample has tens of thousands of distinct CDR3 sequences, with around 49% found just once. The rearrangement links TRBV9 to TRBJ1-3, with D unresolved. This TCR derives from a human donor who was either an allogeneic HSCT recipient or a stem cell or donor lymphocyte infusion donor (not recorded which). It is not recorded whose cells these are; they may come from a transplant donor. The source material was blood, either unsorted or a sorted T cell fraction (not recorded which). Written as DNA, the CDR3 is TGTGCCAGCAGCCCCCGAGGCCTCTCTGGAAACACCATATATTTT. Its translation: CASSPRGLSGNTIYF.